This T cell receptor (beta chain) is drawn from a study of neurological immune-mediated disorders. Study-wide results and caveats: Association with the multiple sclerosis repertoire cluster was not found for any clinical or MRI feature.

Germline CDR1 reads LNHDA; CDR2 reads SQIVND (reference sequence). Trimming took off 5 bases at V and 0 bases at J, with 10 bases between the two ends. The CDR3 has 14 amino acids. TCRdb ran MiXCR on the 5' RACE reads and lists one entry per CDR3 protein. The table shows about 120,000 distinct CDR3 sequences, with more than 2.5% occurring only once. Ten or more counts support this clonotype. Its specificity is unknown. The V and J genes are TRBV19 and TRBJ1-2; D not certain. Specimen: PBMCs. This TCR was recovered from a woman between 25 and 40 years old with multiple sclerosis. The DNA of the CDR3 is TGTGCCAGTAGTGGTGGGGAAGCTAACTATGGCTACACCTTC. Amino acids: CASSGGEANYGYTF.